This T cell receptor beta chain was captured by sequencing in a study of Ad26.COV2.S vaccination and SARS-CoV-2 variants. Documented treatment: roughly 19 received Ad26.COV2.S at low or high dose, single or two shots; a few received placebo; per-sample allocation not given. Sampling occurred on day 63 after the first vaccine or placebo injection. Only in-frame clones appear in the TCRdb table, and some are missing; sequencing was by immunoSEQ multiplex PCR. The data contain about 350,000 clones, 75% to 90% of them singletons. The starting material was peripheral blood, obtained in a trial of Ad26.COV2.S vaccine versus placebo. The source is a person between 18 and 60 years old who received the Ad26.COV2.S COVID-19 vaccine or a placebo.

CDR3 residues: CASRKYAGLSTDTQYF. The CDR3 bases are TGTGCCAGCAGAAAGTATGCGGGACTCAGCACAGATACGCAGTATTTT. The V and J genes are TRBV27 and TRBJ2-3, with a weak D call TRBD2 (6 bases). CDR1 is MNHEY and CDR2 is SMNVEV in the germline V gene (reference sequence). The CDR3 spans 16 residues. Trimming removed 6 bases at V and 0 bases at J, with 16 bases between.